Listed below are T cell receptor beta chains from one sample, sequenced in a study of cytomegalovirus exposure and HLA in healthy donors. Sequencing was performed with immunoSEQ multiplex PCR; in TCRdb, only in-frame clones are kept and a portion is missing. This sample has more than 95,000 clones, with around nine tenths found just once. The sample comprised PBMCs. Receptor source: a woman between 18 and 30 years old in good health and CMV-seronegative. The CDR3 runs from the conserved cysteine through the conserved F or W. Each record gives: J gene, V gene, D gene, clone size, CDR3 protein, CDR3 DNA. A D gene is named only where the DNA matches it firmly. Rows give clone size only sometimes, using once, few, many, or a class for an expanded clone.

TRBJ1-1,TRBV25-1,-,-,CASSGQGAYTEAFF,TGTGCCAGCAGTGGCCAGGGTGCGTACACTGAAGCTTTCTTT
TRBJ2-1,TRBV7-7,TRBD2,once,CASSPGLAGASEQFF,TGTGCTAGCAGCCCGGGACTAGCGGGAGCGTCTGAGCAGTTCTTC
TRBJ1-5,TRBV2,TRBD1,-,CASASGQGGQPQHF,TGTGCCAGCGCCTCCGGACAGGGTGGCCAGCCCCAGCATTTT
TRBJ2-3,TRBV2,TRBD2,-,CASRAGGTDTQYF,TGTGCCAGCAGGGCGGGGGGCACAGATACGCAGTATTTT
TRBJ2-2,TRBV5-1,TRBD2,few,CASSGLAGGGGTGELFF,TGCGCCAGCTCTGGACTAGCGGGAGGCGGCGGGACCGGGGAGCTGTTTTTT
TRBJ2-2,TRBV7-3,-,-,CASSPGWSRELFF,TGTGCCAGCAGCCCTGGTTGGAGTCGGGAGCTGTTTTTT
TRBJ2-1,TRBV9,-,-,CASTDRSYNEQFF,TGTGCCAGCACCGACAGATCCTACAATGAGCAGTTCTTC
TRBJ2-2,TRBV9,TRBD1,-,CASSRGGANTGELFF,TGTGCCAGCAGCCGAGGGGGCGCGAACACCGGGGAGCTGTTTTTT
TRBJ1-1,TRBV7-7,-,-,CASSSHRDFSNTEAFF,TGTGCTAGCAGCTCCCACCGGGACTTTTCGAACACTGAAGCTTTCTTT
TRBJ2-3,TRBV20-1,-,-,CSAQLDTQYF,TGCAGTGCTCAGTTAGATACGCAGTATTTT
TRBJ2-7,TRBV19,TRBD2,-,CASSITSGGPYEQYF,TGTGCCAGTAGCATAACTAGCGGGGGCCCCTACGAGCAGTACTTC
TRBJ1-5,TRBV6-1,-,once,CASLDFYSNQPQHF,TGTGCCAGTCTGGACTTCTATAGCAATCAGCCCCAGCATTTT
TRBJ1-4,TRBV9,-,-,CASSVDGQREKLFF,TGTGCCAGCAGCGTAGATGGACAACGTGAAAAACTGTTTTTT
TRBJ2-7,TRBV15,-,-,CATSRGQSRLYEQYF,TGTGCCACCAGCAGAGGACAGTCTAGACTCTACGAGCAGTACTTC
TRBJ2-1,TRBV4-3,-,-,CASSQVGDAGAHEQFF,TGCGCCAGCAGCCAAGTCGGGGACGCGGGGGCACATGAGCAGTTCTTC
TRBJ1-1,TRBV5-1,TRBD1,-,CASSLDRWSGGRTEAFF,TGCGCCAGCAGCTTGGATAGGTGGTCAGGGGGAAGGACTGAAGCTTTCTTT
TRBJ2-7,TRBV6-1,TRBD1,-,CASRGTGFEQYF,TGTGCCAGCAGGGGGACAGGGTTTGAGCAGTACTTC
TRBJ2-3,TRBV7-9,-,once,CALEVGRASTDTQYF,TGTGCCCTGGAGGTGGGGAGAGCTAGCACAGATACGCAGTATTTT
TRBJ1-2,TRBV28,-,-,CASSQNPNPLYGYTF,TGTGCCAGCAGTCAGAACCCGAACCCTTTGTATGGCTACACCTTC
TRBJ1-1,TRBV5-6,-,few,CASMGPGENTEAFF,TGTGCCAGCATGGGCCCAGGGGAGAACACTGAAGCTTTCTTT
TRBJ2-1,TRBV7-6,TRBD1,-,CASSPGQYNEQFF,TGTGCCAGCAGCCCGGGACAGTACAATGAGCAGTTCTTC
TRBJ2-7,TRBV5-5,TRBD2,-,CASSLEASGIEQYF,TGTGCCAGCAGCTTGGAGGCTAGCGGGATCGAGCAGTACTTC
TRBJ2-1,TRBV6-1,-,-,CASSSMGLPNNEQFF,TGTGCCAGCAGTTCCATGGGGCTACCAAACAATGAGCAGTTCTTC
TRBJ2-7,TRBV9,TRBD2,-,CASSPRTSGDYEQYF,TGTGCCAGCAGCCCACGGACTAGCGGGGACTACGAGCAGTACTTC
TRBJ2-7,TRBV7-9,-,-,CASSLGVYRERIYEQYF,TGTGCCAGCAGCTTAGGGGTCTACCGGGAGCGTATCTACGAGCAGTACTTC
TRBJ1-1,TRBV6-1,-,-,CASSGQQNTEAFF,TGTGCCAGCAGTGGACAGCAGAACACTGAAGCTTTCTTT
TRBJ2-3,TRBV2,TRBD2,-,CASSDISGGSSSTDTQYF,TGTGCCAGCAGTGATATTAGCGGGGGGTCATCTAGCACAGATACGCAGTATTTT